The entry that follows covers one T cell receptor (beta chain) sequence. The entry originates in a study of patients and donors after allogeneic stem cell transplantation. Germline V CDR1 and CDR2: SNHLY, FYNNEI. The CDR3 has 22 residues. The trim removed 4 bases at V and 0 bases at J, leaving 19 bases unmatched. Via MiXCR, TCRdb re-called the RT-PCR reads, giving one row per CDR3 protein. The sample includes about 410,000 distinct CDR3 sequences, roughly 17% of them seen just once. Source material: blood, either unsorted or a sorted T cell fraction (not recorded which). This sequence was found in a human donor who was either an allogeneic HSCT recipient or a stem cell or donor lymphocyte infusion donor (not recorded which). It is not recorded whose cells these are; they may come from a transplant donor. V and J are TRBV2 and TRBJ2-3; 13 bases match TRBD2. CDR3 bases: TGTGCCAGCAGTGGGGGCGTTCCGGTGACTAGCGGGGGGCCCGCTAGCACAGATACGCAGTATTTT. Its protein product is CASSGGVPVTSGGPASTDTQYF.